The 20 T cell receptor beta chains presented below share a single source sample, sequenced in a study of OX40 agonist ivuxolimab in advanced cancers. Here immunoSEQ multiplex PCR was the method, and the copy in TCRdb shows in-frame clones only, minus some. The table shows over 150,000 clones, with 85% to 95% occurring only once. The sequencing here drew on CD4+ or CD8+ T cells sorted from blood, taken in a trial of the OX40 agonist ivuxolimab. The receptors originated from an adult with an advanced solid tumor such as melanoma, head and neck, liver or kidney cancer.

The genes are TRBV20-1 and TRBJ2-7; D is ambiguous. The length of the CDR3 is 11 residues. CDR1 is DFQATT, CDR2 SNEGSKA, per germline (reference sequence). Trimming removed 6 bases from V and 2 bases from J, with 8 bases in between. Here the CDR3 reads CSASSTYEQYF. The CDR3 DNA is TGCAGTGCGAGCTCTACCTACGAGCAGTACTTC.

V is TRBV12-5 and J is TRBJ2-1; D gene unclear. Germline V gene lookup returns CDR1 LGHNT and CDR2 FRNRAP. V was cut by 7 bases and J by 4 bases, with 14 bases left in between. The CDR3 runs 14 residues. The CDR3 region has the DNA TGTGCTAGTGCCGAAAGGGCTGATTACAATGAGCAGTTCTTC. This codes for CASAERADYNEQFF.

This clone was found a few times. The chain joins TRBV28 to TRBJ2-6; perhaps TRBD1 as D (6 bases). The CDR3 sequence is 17 residues long. CDR1 MDHEN and CDR2 SYDVKM come from the germline V gene. Trimming stripped 2 bases from V and 8 bases from J, with 19 bases between. The CDR3: CASSLRLYRVGTNVLTF. CDR3 coding DNA: TGTGCCAGCAGTTTAAGGCTATACAGGGTAGGGACCAACGTCCTGACTTTC.

The rearrangement uses TRBV11-2 and TRBJ1-5; no reliable D call. The V end was cut by 5 bases, the J end by 4 bases, with 9 bases between. Germline V gene sequence: CDR1 SGHAT, CDR2 FQNNGV. The CDR3 loop spans 13 amino acids. In nucleotides, the CDR3 is TGTGCCAGCAGCCGAGTTCGGAATCAGCCCCAGCATTTT. The encoded protein is CASSRVRNQPQHF.

This chain joins TRBV11-2 and TRBJ2-7; D is undetermined. CDR1 and CDR2 from the germline V gene are SGHAT and FQNNGV. The V end lost 1 base, the J end lost 3 bases, and 16 bases lay between the germline ends. This CDR3 contains 16 residues. This CDR3 is CASSLVSAGWYYEQYF. CDR3 coding DNA: TGTGCCAGCAGCTTAGTTTCGGCAGGCTGGTACTACGAGCAGTACTTC.

This chain connects TRBV5-6 to TRBJ2-2; perhaps TRBD2 as D (7 bases). The V and J ends lost 2 bases and 5 bases respectively, with 13 bases between them. CDR1 is SGHDT, CDR2 YYEEEE, per germline. The CDR3 consists of 15 residues. CDR3 coding DNA: TGTGCCAGCAGCTTTCGGGGGGCATATACCGGGGAGCTGTTTTTT. This gives the protein CASSFRGAYTGELFF.

This chain joins TRBV18 and TRBJ1-1; D might be TRBD1 (5 bases). Trimming shortened V by 3 bases and J by 5 bases, and 10 bases separated the two germline ends. The germline gives CDR1 KGHSH, CDR2 LQKENI. CDR3 length equals 13 residues. The CDR3 DNA reads as TGTGCCAGCTCACCGGGACTGTATACTGAAGCTTTCTTT. It is translated as CASSPGLYTEAFF. The whole variable domain, filled in from reference TRBV18 and TRBJ1-1, reads NAGVMQNPRHLVRRRGQEARLRCSPMKGHSHVYWYRQLPEEGLKFMVYLQKENIIDESGMPKERFSAEFPKEGPSILRIQQVVRGDSAAYFCASSPGLYTEAFFGQGTRLTVV.

J is TRBJ2-3 and V is TRBV9; D unclear. The V end was cut by 4 bases, the J end by 6 bases, with 12 bases between. The CDR3 length is 13 residues. CDR1 and CDR2 (germline): SGDLS, YYNGEE. The CDR3 DNA sequence: TGTGCCAGCAGCTACCGCCCACGGGATACGCAGTATTTT. This sequence encodes CASSYRPRDTQYF.

The chain employs TRBV6-5 and TRBJ1-2; no reliable D call. Germline V lookup: CDR1 MNHEY, CDR2 SVGAGI. Trimming stripped 3 bases from V and 1 base from J, with 6 bases between. The CDR3 runs 13 residues. This chain's CDR3 is CASSYQSNYGYTF. The CDR3 region has the DNA TGTGCCAGCAGTTATCAGAGTAACTATGGCTACACCTTC.

V and J are TRBV27 and TRBJ1-2; D might be TRBD1 (5 bases). This CDR3 is 19 amino acids long. The germline CDR1 and CDR2 sequences are MNHEY and SMNVEV (reference sequence). V lost 4 bases, J lost 9 bases, and 33 bases lay in between. In DNA, the CDR3 is TGTGCCAGCAGTTACTCCACTAGGACCCGGGACGGCCGTTATCTCAGCTACACCTTC. Translating it yields CASSYSTRTRDGRYLSYTF.

V and J are TRBV5-6 and TRBJ1-2; TRBD1 might be the D (5 bases). V dropped 3 bases and J dropped 2 bases, with 14 bases sitting between them. This CDR3 has 15 residues. Germline V CDR1 and CDR2: SGHDT, YYEEEE. The CDR3 here is CASSSYGEGNYGYTF. The CDR3 nucleotides are TGTGCCAGCAGCTCTTATGGGGAGGGGAACTATGGCTACACCTTC.

The genes are TRBV6-5 and TRBJ2-7; possibly TRBD1 for D (6 bases). The germline gives CDR1 MNHEY, CDR2 SVGAGI. This CDR3 has 13 residues. V lost 6 bases and J 6 bases, leaving 15 bases between the germline ends. CDR3 in amino acids: CASRAQQGPEQYF. The CDR3 DNA is TGTGCCAGCAGAGCACAACAGGGTCCCGAGCAGTACTTC.

CDR3 amino acids: CASSQARRVPGYTF. CDR3 nucleotides: TGCGCCAGCAGCCAAGCTAGACGGGTTCCTGGCTACACCTTC. This rearrangement joins TRBV4-3 to TRBJ1-2; no definite D call. The V end was cut by 1 base, the J end by 7 bases, with 13 bases between. The germline CDR1 and CDR2 sequences are LGHNA and YSLEER. This CDR3 is 14 amino acids long.

This clone occurred once. The chain joins TRBV6-6 to TRBJ1-1, with 7 bases fitting TRBD1. V lost 4 bases, J lost 0 bases, and 8 bases stayed unmatched. The CDR3 spans 16 residues. Germline CDR1 and CDR2: MNHNY and SVGAGI (reference sequence). The CDR3 sequence: CASSSPRGQVNTEAFF. DNA of the CDR3: TGTGCCAGCAGTTCCCCGCGCGGACAGGTGAACACTGAAGCTTTCTTT.

J is TRBJ1-6 and V is TRBV6-5, with D unresolved. The germline CDR1 and CDR2 sequences are MNHEY and SVGAGI. This CDR3 is 16 amino acids long. Trimming took off 0 bases at V and 8 bases at J, with 14 bases between the two ends. This CDR3 is CASSYSTTPMDSPLHF. The CDR3 DNA reads TGTGCCAGCAGTTACTCGACGACCCCGATGGATTCACCCCTCCACTTT.

The chain has TRBV16 and TRBJ1-5; no reliable D call. This CDR3 region has 13 residues. V was clipped by 0 bases and J by 11 bases, with 11 bases between them. Germline V gene lookup returns CDR1 KGHSY and CDR2 FQNENV. The CDR3 loop is CASSQSGESAQHF. CDR3 bases: TGTGCCAGCAGCCAATCAGGAGAGTCAGCCCAGCATTTT.

The CDR3 loop reads CASRRDSLNSYEQYF. CDR3 coding DNA: TGTGCCAGCAGGCGGGACAGCCTCAACTCCTACGAGCAGTACTTC. J is TRBJ2-7 and V is TRBV27; D may be TRBD1 (7 bases). V lost 6 bases, J lost 0 bases, and 15 bases lay in between. Germline V gene lookup returns CDR1 MNHEY and CDR2 SMNVEV (reference sequence). The CDR3 extends over 15 amino acids.

The CDR3 coding sequence is TGTGCCAGTAGTCACCGGACAGGTCGAGGGGCCAACGTCCTGACTTTC. It encodes CASSHRTGRGANVLTF. The rearrangement uses TRBV19 and TRBJ2-6; TRBD1 matches at 7 bases. The CDR3 sequence is 16 residues long. V lost 5 bases, J lost 4 bases, and 8 bases stayed unmatched. Germline V gene sequence: CDR1 LNHDA, CDR2 SQIVND (reference sequence).

The CDR3 is CASKMYRGRTEAFF. CDR3 nucleotides: TGTGCCAGCAAGATGTACAGGGGGCGGACTGAAGCTTTCTTT. The rearrangement joins TRBV28 to TRBJ1-1; TRBD1 agrees at 9 bases. CDR1 and CDR2 from the germline V gene are MDHEN and SYDVKM. The junction had 8 bases not matched to a gene; V was cut back by 7 bases and J by 5 bases. The CDR3 has 14 residues.

V usage is TRBV19 and J usage is TRBJ2-3; tentatively, D is TRBD2 (5 bases). Germline values: CDR1 LNHDA, CDR2 SQIVND (reference sequence). This CDR3 has 16 amino acids. Trimming took off 0 bases at V and 5 bases at J, with 15 bases between the two ends. The CDR3 DNA reads TGTGCCAGTAGTATAGATGGGCGGGCGGGCGTAGATACGCAGTATTTT. It yields the protein CASSIDGRAGVDTQYF.